This T cell receptor (beta chain) derives from a study of control samples from healthy donors and cancer patients. Germline CDR1 is MNHEY and CDR2 is SVGAGI. V dropped 2 bases and J dropped 8 bases, with 13 bases sitting between them. The length of the CDR3 is 15 residues. The table came from immunoSEQ multiplex PCR; TCRdb's copy has only in-frame clones and leaves some out. The sample consists of some 150,000 clones, 90% to 95% of them appearing once. This chain links TRBV6-5 with TRBJ1-6; D remains unclear. The sample taken for sequencing was blood. This TCR came from a man aged 40-49 years in good health. This chain's CDR3 is CASSYNLGIDSPLHF. The CDR3 DNA is TGTGCCAGCAGTTACAACCTTGGCATTGATTCACCCCTCCACTTT.